The present entry profiles one TCR beta chain with its context. This clonotype was counted between two and nine times. The antigen it binds to is not known. Per-nucleotide qualities are absent, and no much larger clonotype sits a single base away. The study deep-sequenced TCR repertoires of sorted CD4+ and CD8+ blood T cells from severe aplastic anemia patients and healthy subjects. Ficoll-Paque density gradient centrifugation was used to isolate peripheral blood mononuclear cells. Before DNA was extracted, CD4+ and CD8+ T cells were sorted using either FACS or magnetic beads. The germline V gene gives CDR1 as WSHSY and CDR2 as SAAADI. Trimming costs V 4 bases and J 0 bases, and their ends lie 13 bases apart. Measured from the cysteine to the phenylalanine, the CDR3 is 16 residues long. Just CDR3 DNA is preserved here, 48 bases in frame from base 1. Profiling of TCR beta VDJ combinations and CDR3 sequences used genomic DNA as the template. TCR repertoire sequencing was run on an Illumina HiSeq 2000. For the original study's pipeline: Repertoires were assessed using TRBV/TRBJ rearrangement plots, CDR3 size and DJ length profiles, and Simpson's diversity index. The immunodominant clone was defined as the most abundant DNA sequence in deep sequencing data. CDR3 amino acid sequences were checked for sharing across subjects and were also compared against the VDJdb database and published repertoires. Starting from the raw public reads, TCRdb applied fastp trimming at Q25, assembled clones with MiXCR and retained in-frame beta chains. A single entry per CDR3 protein holds the most common genes and DNA from its merged rows. What appears here as the V and J calls and clone size reflects TCRdb's work, not the paper's. Within this sample are 200,000 to 250,000 distinct CDR3 sequences, with roughly 35% of them counted one time only. More than 0.95% of the sample is in the top ten clones.

These data originate in a study of CD8+CD57+ T cells in acquired aplastic anemia listed by TCRdb under 2018. For the wider study: DNA extracted from sorted CD4+ and CD8+ cells had a mean of roughly 3.4 ug, with a range of about 0.2 to 30 ug. Mean read counts for healthy donor samples were about 10 million for CD4+ cells and around 11 million for CD8+ cells.

The investigation overall reported the following: Although roughly 29 CD8+ CDR3 sequences were shared by patients and controls, these sequences appeared highly expressed in patients and within the immunodominant clones of patients. No significant difference in CD8+ Simpson's diversity was found between patients and healthy controls (P=0.060).

The sequenced sample was sorted CD4+, CD8+, or CD8+CD57+ T cells (not recorded which) from PBMCs. The receptor comes from a human donor in good health, serving as a control. The chain links TRBV10-2 with TRBJ1-3; tentative D gene TRBD1, with 5 bases matching. This receptor carries the CDR3 CASSAVTELSGNTIYF. In nucleotide form, the sequence is TGCGCCAGCAGTGCTGTGACAGAACTCTCTGGAAACACCATATATTTT.